The next 10 T cell receptor beta chains were all read from a single sample in a study of metastatic and nonmetastatic thyroid tumors. Ahead of thyroid surgery, no patient had received treatment of any kind. Via MiXCR, TCRdb re-called the PCR reads. Of tens of thousands of clones in the sample, about an eighth are singletons; the top ten hold around 25%. The sequencing input was blood. All receptors come from a female donor with papillary thyroid cancer or a benign thyroid nodule (not recorded which). Some clones in this sample may be carry-over from other donors' samples.

This clone occurred once. J is TRBJ1-6 and V is TRBV5-1; D possibly corresponds to TRBD1 (5 bases). This CDR3 has 14 residues. Germline-derived CDR1 and CDR2 are SGHRS and YFSETQ. With 5 bases removed from V and 8 bases from J, the gap between germline ends came to 14 bases. CDR3 region: CASRQGGLDSPLHF. The CDR3 DNA reads as TGCGCCAGCAGGCAGGGAGGATTGGATTCACCCCTCCACTTT.

This clone was seen many times. The genes are TRBV7-2 and TRBJ2-4, with a tentative D call TRBD2 (5 bases). There are 16 residues in the CDR3. Germline CDR1 reads SGHTA; CDR2 reads FQGNSA. V was pared by 1 base and J by 9 bases, with 19 bases between. The CDR3, as DNA: TGTGCCAGCAGCTTAGGAGCTTCGGGGAGTGCCGGCATTCAGTACTTC. Residues: CASSLGASGSAGIQYF.

In its sample, this clone was seen many times. Other DNA sequences of this sample code for an identical CDR3. The chain couples TRBV5-4 to TRBJ2-7; weak D call: TRBD2 (5 bases). This CDR3 region has 16 residues. Germline lookup yields CDR1 SGHNT and CDR2 YYREEE (reference sequence). The V and J ends lost 1 base and 0 bases respectively, with 14 bases between them. The CDR3 region is CASSLIGVHSSYEQYF. DNA for the CDR3: TGTGCCAGCAGCTTGATCGGGGTTCACAGCTCCTACGAGCAGTACTTC.

Many counts were recorded for this clone. The chain recombines TRBV20-1 with TRBJ1-1; D not certain. V lost 3 bases and J 4 bases, leaving 21 bases between the germline ends. From germline, CDR1 is DFQATT and CDR2 SNEGSKA (reference sequence). The CDR3 runs to 16 residues. CDR3 loop: CSASPGPGRSGTEAFF. The CDR3 DNA follows: TGCAGTGCTAGTCCCGGACCGGGCAGATCGGGCACTGAAGCTTTCTTT.

The sample holds many counts of this clone. The rearrangement uses TRBV5-8 and TRBJ2-1, with a tentative D call TRBD1 (6 bases). Germline CDR1 is SGHTS and CDR2 is YDEGEE. The CDR3 spans 15 residues. Between the trimmed V and J ends, which lost 4 bases and 8 bases, there was a span of 19 bases. CDR3 loop: CASSTSGATYDEQFF. The CDR3 DNA reads as TGTGCCAGCAGCACCTCAGGGGCTACCTATGATGAGCAGTTCTTC.

This clone has a handful of counts. Its ends do not fully match the called genes, so a read error is possible. The chain couples TRBV24-1 to TRBJ2-1; 8 bases agree with TRBD2. CDR1 and CDR2 from the germline V gene are KGHDR and SFDVKD. This CDR3 has 16 amino acids. The CDR3 reads CATSYLSSGSGNEQFF. The CDR3 nucleotides are TGTGCCACCAGTTATTTATCCAGCGGGAGTGGTAATGAGCAGTTCTTC.

This clone has only a few counts. Since a much larger clone is just one base distant, this may be a read error. This chain connects TRBV27 to TRBJ2-3, with TRBD2 matching 10 bases. The CDR3 is 16 residues long. Germline-derived CDR1 and CDR2 are MNHEY and SMNVEV (reference sequence). The trim removed 2 bases at V and 7 bases at J, leaving 9 bases unmatched. The CDR3 reads CASSLLLLAGVNTQYF. The CDR3, as DNA: TGTGCCAGCAGTTTACTGCTTCTAGCGGGAGTAAATACGCAGTATTTT.

This clone occurred many times. This rearrangement joins TRBV6-1 to TRBJ1-5, with a tentative D call TRBD1 (6 bases). Germline V gene sequence: CDR1 MNHNS, CDR2 SASEGT. V lost 5 bases, J lost 2 bases, and 19 bases lay in between. CDR3 length: 17 residues. CDR3 bases: TGTGCCAGCAGTTCCCGACCCGACAGGTCCGGCAATCAGCCCCAGCATTTT. Its protein is CASSSRPDRSGNQPQHF.

Remarks on this clone: Possible read error: a much larger clone is one base away. The chain links TRBV27 to TRBJ2-5; 10 bases map to TRBD1. The germline CDR1 and CDR2 sequences are MNHEY and SMNVEV (reference sequence). The CDR3 extends over 15 amino acids. CDR3 DNA: TGTGCCATCAGTTCCCCCGGGACAGGGGAAGAGACCCAGTACTTC. Translation gives CAISSPGTGEETQYF.

This clone was counted many times. This chain uses TRBV3-1 with TRBJ2-3; D gene unclear. Trimming left V 1 base short and J 6 bases short, with 8 bases between. Germline values: CDR1 LGHDT, CDR2 YNNKEL (reference sequence). CDR3 length: 13 amino acids. CDR3 sequence reads: CASSQGPRDTQYF. CDR3 coding DNA: TGTGCCAGCAGCCAAGGGCCCAGGGATACGCAGTATTTT.